A single sample gave rise to the 12 T cell receptor beta chains below, sequenced in a study of CD8 T cells in Susac syndrome. The RNA, about 0.45 to 1 ug, was put through reverse transcription using random hexamers. TCRdb re-called the immunoSEQ multiplex PCR reads with MiXCR, one entry per CDR3 protein. The sample shows nearly 200,000 distinct CDR3 sequences, nearly 95% of them seen only once. Material: CD4+ T cells from PBMCs. The source is a human donor with multiple sclerosis.

Only one count was recorded for this clonotype. The chain carries TRBV27 and TRBJ2-6; unclear D gene. The germline V and J ends were trimmed by 1 base and 0 bases, with 10 bases remaining between them. Germline V gene lookup returns CDR1 MNHEY and CDR2 SMNVEV (reference sequence). The CDR3 runs 17 residues. CDR3 region: CASSLLGRLSGANVLTF. DNA for the CDR3: TGTGCCAGCAGTTTATTGGGTCGGCTCTCTGGGGCCAACGTCCTGACTTTC.

V and J are TRBV6-5 and TRBJ2-3; D unclear. This CDR3 comprises 15 residues. Germline V gene data show CDR1 as MNHEY and CDR2 as SVGAGI. V lost 0 bases to trimming and J lost 2 bases, with 9 bases between them. The DNA for the CDR3 is TGTGCCAGCAGTTACTCGCAGCGCCTCACAGATACGCAGTATTTT. It is translated as CASSYSQRLTDTQYF.

The chain employs TRBV7-2 and TRBJ1-6, with D maybe TRBD1 (6 bases). Germline V lookup: CDR1 SGHTA, CDR2 FQGNSA. V dropped 5 bases and J dropped 6 bases, with 11 bases sitting between them. CDR3 length equals 14 residues. For the CDR3, the DNA is TGTGCCAGCAGCCCGCGACAGGCTAATTCACCCCTCCACTTT. The encoded protein is CASSPRQANSPLHF.

The rearrangement uses TRBV10-3 and TRBJ2-7; D is undetermined. Trimming removed 10 bases from V and 5 bases from J, with 18 bases in between. Germline CDR1 reads ENHRY; CDR2 reads SYGVKD. This CDR3 comprises 13 residues. Written as DNA, the CDR3 is TGTGCCACCAACAAGGAGTGGGTTCACGAGCAGTACTTC. Translation: CATNKEWVHEQYF.

This clonotype was detected once. The chain combines TRBV3-1 with TRBJ2-2; D is perhaps TRBD2 (5 bases). V gave up 3 bases and J gave up 5 bases, with 10 bases separating them. Per germline, CDR1 LGHDT and CDR2 YNNKEL (reference sequence). This CDR3 region has 14 residues. CDR3 coding DNA: TGTGCCAGCAGCCAGGGAAGAGGGACCGGGGAGCTGTTTTTT. Protein: CASSQGRGTGELFF.

The V and J genes are TRBV20-1 and TRBJ1-5, with no clear D. This CDR3 has 12 residues. The V and J ends lost 1 base and 5 bases respectively, with 6 bases between them. Germline CDR1 and CDR2: DFQATT and SNEGSKA (reference sequence). Here the CDR3 reads CSARGSDQPQHF. CDR3 DNA: TGCAGTGCTAGAGGCTCAGATCAGCCCCAGCATTTT.

This rearrangement joins TRBV29-1 to TRBJ2-7; 14 bases fit TRBD2. This CDR3 has 15 residues. CDR1 and CDR2 (germline): SQVTM, ANQGSEA. The V gene end was trimmed by 4 bases and the J gene end by 5 bases; junction bases not matched to a gene: 7. Written as DNA, the CDR3 is TGCAGCGTTGCCGGGACTAGCGGGAGTTCGCACGAGCAGTACTTC. It codes for CSVAGTSGSSHEQYF.

The chain employs TRBV25-1 and TRBJ2-3; 7 nucleotides match TRBD2. In germline, CDR1 is MGHDK, CDR2 SYGVNS. There are 15 residues in the CDR3. J lost 5 bases, V lost 3 bases, and 8 bases had no gene match. CDR3 protein: CASSEARENRDTQYF. For the CDR3, the DNA is TGTGCCAGCAGTGAGGCGCGGGAGAATCGAGATACGCAGTATTTT.

The rearrangement links TRBV20-1 to TRBJ2-5; 12 bases are shared with TRBD2. J lost 3 bases, V lost 5 bases, and 4 bases had no gene match. CDR3 size: 14 residues. Germline values: CDR1 DFQATT, CDR2 SNEGSKA (reference sequence). DNA for the CDR3: TGCAGTGCTGCCCCTAGCGGGAGGGAAGAGACCCAGTACTTC. Its protein is CSAAPSGREETQYF.

The chain employs TRBV29-1 and TRBJ2-1; 10 bases are shared with TRBD2. V dropped 4 bases and J dropped 8; count of bases not matched to a gene: 8. The CDR3 loop spans 14 amino acids. Germline CDR1 and CDR2: SQVTM and ANQGSEA. The CDR3 sequence is CSVGQSSGSYEQFF. Written as DNA, the CDR3 is TGCAGCGTTGGTCAGTCTAGCGGGAGCTATGAGCAGTTCTTC.

This chain uses TRBV7-6 with TRBJ2-1; D gene ambiguous. Trimming removed 5 bases at V and 4 bases at J, with 12 bases between. Per germline, CDR1 SGHVS and CDR2 FNYEAQ. The CDR3 length is 14 residues. The CDR3 is CASSPPEMYNEQFF. CDR3 nucleotides: TGTGCCAGCAGCCCCCCAGAGATGTACAATGAGCAGTTCTTC.

The chain employs TRBV29-1 and TRBJ2-1; D is ambiguous. V was cut by 4 bases and J by 0 bases, with 10 bases left in between. This CDR3 region has 14 residues. Germline values: CDR1 SQVTM, CDR2 ANQGSEA. The CDR3 loop is CSVGQERSYNEQFF. In nucleotides, the CDR3 is TGCAGCGTTGGGCAGGAGCGCTCCTACAATGAGCAGTTCTTC.